This entry lists 3 T cell receptor beta chains sequenced from one sample in a study of Graves' ophthalmopathy and Graves' hyperthyroidism. From RNA, the CDR3 regions of TCR beta chains were amplified and sequenced. The authors performed first-round RT-PCR with HTBI primers and then a second-round multiplex PCR. MiXCR, applied by TCRdb to the multiplex PCR reads, yields one record per CDR3 protein. The sample consists of over a million distinct CDR3 sequences, less than 45% of them appearing once. Material: peripheral blood or thyroid tissue (not recorded which). The receptor source for this set is an adult man with Graves' hyperthyroidism.

CDR3 sequence (DNA): TGTGCCAGCGGGGGACAGGGGCCTAATGAAAAACTGTTTTTT. This codes for CASGGQGPNEKLFF. The V and J genes are TRBV2 and TRBJ1-4; 10 bases are a match to TRBD1. CDR1 and CDR2 from the germline V gene are SNHLY and FYNNEI. This CDR3 region has 14 residues. Germline trimming cut 8 bases from V and 3 bases from J; bases unmatched to any gene: 3.

The genes are TRBV30 and TRBJ1-1; D is uncertain. Germline-derived CDR1 and CDR2 are GTSNPN and SVGIG (reference sequence). This CDR3 comprises 13 residues. The germline V and J ends were trimmed by 0 bases and 3 bases, with 8 bases remaining between them. CDR3: CAWSVGSDTEAFF. CDR3 DNA: TGTGCCTGGAGTGTAGGTTCGGACACTGAAGCTTTCTTT.

V usage is TRBV7-8 and J usage is TRBJ1-1; no reliable D call. Germline CDR1 reads SGHVS; CDR2 reads FQNEAQ. Trimming took off 1 base at V and 4 bases at J, with 10 bases between the two ends. The CDR3 spans 14 residues. The CDR3 loop reads CASSLEGSATEAFF. The CDR3 DNA is TGTGCCAGCAGCTTAGAGGGATCGGCCACTGAAGCTTTCTTT. Drawing the rest from reference TRBV7-8 and TRBJ1-1, the complete variable domain is GAGVSQSPRYKVAKRGQDVALRCDPISGHVSLFWYQQALGQGPEFLTYFQNEAQLDKSGLPSDRFFAERPEGSVSTLKIQRTQQEDSAVYLCASSLEGSATEAFFGQGTRLTVV.